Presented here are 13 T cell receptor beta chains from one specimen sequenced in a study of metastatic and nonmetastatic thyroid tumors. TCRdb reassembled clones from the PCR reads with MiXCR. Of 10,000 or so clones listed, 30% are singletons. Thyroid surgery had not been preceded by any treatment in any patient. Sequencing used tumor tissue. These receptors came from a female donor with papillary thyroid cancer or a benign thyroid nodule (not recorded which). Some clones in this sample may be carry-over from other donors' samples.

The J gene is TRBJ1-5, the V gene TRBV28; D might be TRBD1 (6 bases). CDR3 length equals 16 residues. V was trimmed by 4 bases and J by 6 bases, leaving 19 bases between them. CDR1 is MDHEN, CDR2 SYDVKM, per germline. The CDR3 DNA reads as TGTGCCAGCAGTTACCTGTGGGGGGACACGGGTCAGCCCCAGCATTTT. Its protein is CASSYLWGDTGQPQHF.

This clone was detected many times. CDR3 in DNA: TGTGCCAGCAGCTTGGTGGGGGGCGACTCCTACAATGAGCAGTTCTTC. It codes for CASSLVGGDSYNEQFF. The chain combines TRBV5-4 with TRBJ2-1; perhaps D is TRBD1 or TRBD2 (6 bases each). The CDR3 is 16 residues long. The V end lost 0 bases, the J end lost 0 bases, and 10 bases lay between the germline ends. The germline V gene has CDR1 SGHNT and CDR2 YYREEE (reference sequence).

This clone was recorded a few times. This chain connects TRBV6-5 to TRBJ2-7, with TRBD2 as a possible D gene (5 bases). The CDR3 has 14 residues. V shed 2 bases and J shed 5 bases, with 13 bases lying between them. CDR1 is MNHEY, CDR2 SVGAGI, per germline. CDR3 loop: CASSYREWSDEQYF. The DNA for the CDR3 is TGTGCCAGCAGTTACCGGGAATGGAGTGACGAGCAGTACTTC.

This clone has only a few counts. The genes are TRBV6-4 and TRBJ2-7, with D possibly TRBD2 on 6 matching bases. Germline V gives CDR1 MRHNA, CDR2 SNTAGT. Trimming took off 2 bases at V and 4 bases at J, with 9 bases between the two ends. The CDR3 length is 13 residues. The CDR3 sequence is CASSDTSTYEQYV. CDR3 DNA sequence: TGTGCCAGCAGTGACACTAGCACTTACGAGCAGTACGTC.

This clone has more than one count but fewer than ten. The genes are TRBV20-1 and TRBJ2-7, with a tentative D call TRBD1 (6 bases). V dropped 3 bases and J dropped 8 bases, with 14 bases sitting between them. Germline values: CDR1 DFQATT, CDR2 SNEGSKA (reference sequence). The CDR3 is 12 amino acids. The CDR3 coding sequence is TGCAGTGCTAGTCTAGGTGGACAGAAGCAGTACTTC. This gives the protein CSASLGGQKQYF.

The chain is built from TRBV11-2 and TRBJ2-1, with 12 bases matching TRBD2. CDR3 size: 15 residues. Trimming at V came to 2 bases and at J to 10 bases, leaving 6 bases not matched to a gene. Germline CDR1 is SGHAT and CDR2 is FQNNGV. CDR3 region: CASSLQLAGGWEQFF. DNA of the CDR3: TGTGCCAGCAGCTTACAACTAGCGGGAGGTTGGGAGCAGTTCTTC.

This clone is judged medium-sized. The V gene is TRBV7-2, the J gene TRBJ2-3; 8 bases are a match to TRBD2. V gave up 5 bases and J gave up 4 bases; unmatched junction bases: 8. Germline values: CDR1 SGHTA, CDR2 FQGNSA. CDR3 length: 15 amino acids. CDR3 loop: CASSLGLVLPDTQYF. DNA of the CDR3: TGTGCCAGCAGCCTGGGACTAGTTCTTCCAGATACGCAGTATTTT.

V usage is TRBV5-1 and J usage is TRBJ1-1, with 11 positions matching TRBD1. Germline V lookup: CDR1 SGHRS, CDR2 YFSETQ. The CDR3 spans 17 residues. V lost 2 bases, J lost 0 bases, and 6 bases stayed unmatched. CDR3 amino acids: CASSLGQGANVNTEAFF. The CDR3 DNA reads TGCGCCAGCAGCTTAGGACAGGGGGCTAATGTGAACACTGAAGCTTTCTTT.

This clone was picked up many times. The CDR3 sequence is CATSREAGYGPTDTQYF. In nucleotides, the CDR3 is TGTGCCACCAGCAGAGAGGCTGGTTATGGACCCACAGATACGCAGTATTTT. The chain combines TRBV15 with TRBJ2-3; D call uncertain. The CDR3 contains 17 residues. V was cut by 0 bases and J by 2 bases, with 15 bases left in between. Germline loops: CDR1 LNHNV, CDR2 YYDKDF (reference sequence).

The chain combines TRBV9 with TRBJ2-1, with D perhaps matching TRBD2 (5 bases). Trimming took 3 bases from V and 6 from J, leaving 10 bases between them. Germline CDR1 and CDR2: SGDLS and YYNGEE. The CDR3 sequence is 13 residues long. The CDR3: CASSDERSNEQFF. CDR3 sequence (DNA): TGTGCCAGCAGCGACGAGCGGAGCAATGAGCAGTTCTTC.

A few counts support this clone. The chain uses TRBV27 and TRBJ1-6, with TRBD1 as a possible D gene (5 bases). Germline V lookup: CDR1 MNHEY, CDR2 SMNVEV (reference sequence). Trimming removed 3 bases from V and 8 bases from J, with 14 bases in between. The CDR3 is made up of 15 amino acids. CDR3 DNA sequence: TGTGCCAGCAGTTTGGGGCAGGGTATTGATTCACCCCTCCACTTT. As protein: CASSLGQGIDSPLHF.

This CDR3 reads CASSLFSSSGANEQFF. For the CDR3, the DNA is TGCGCCAGCAGCTTGTTCTCGTCTAGCGGGGCCAATGAGCAGTTCTTC. V and J are TRBV5-1 and TRBJ2-1, with 9 bases aligning to TRBD2. The trim removed 1 base at V and 6 bases at J, leaving 8 bases unmatched. The CDR3 has 16 amino acids. Germline V gene sequence: CDR1 SGHRS, CDR2 YFSETQ.

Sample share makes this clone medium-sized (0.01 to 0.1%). This CDR3 is CASSPSGVGGYTF. The CDR3 DNA reads as TGTGCCAGCAGCCCCTCAGGGGTCGGCGGCTACACCTTC. This chain connects TRBV3-1 to TRBJ1-2; weak D call: TRBD1 (6 bases). The CDR3 is 13 residues long. CDR1 and CDR2 from the germline V gene are LGHDT and YNNKEL (reference sequence). Trimming took 4 bases from V and 8 from J, leaving 14 bases between them.